The entry below gives a single T cell receptor (beta chain) sequence along with its context. The target antigen is unknown. The record originates from a study of T-cell memory formation after mild COVID-19. The wider study: Clusters were largely donor specific.

This CDR3 region has 13 residues. Trimming took off 7 bases at V and 6 bases at J, with 13 bases between the two ends. CDR1 is SNHLY and CDR2 is FYNNEI in the germline V gene. TCRdb re-derived calls from the 5' RACE reads in MiXCR, one entry per CDR3 protein. Among 210,000 or so distinct CDR3 sequences listed, approximately 16% were seen once. Study results and caveats: Contracting clones from day 15 to 85 showed balanced CD4/CD8; later expanders favored CD4+. The main location of contracting CD4+ clones was CM and EM, and that of contracting CD8+ clones was EMRA.

The chain links TRBV2 to TRBJ2-4; D is possibly TRBD2 (7 bases). This sequence originates from an adult woman who had mild COVID-19 (a few samples of this study predate the infection). Cell type and time point are not known. Sequencing used PBMCs or a T cell subset sorted from them (not recorded which). DNA for the CDR3: TGTGCCAGCAAGTTAGGGGGGGCAAACATTCAGTACTTC. The encoded protein is CASKLGGANIQYF.